This T cell receptor beta chain derives from a study of T cells in Graves' hyperthyroidism and ophthalmopathy. This clonotype was counted many times. Researchers took RNA transcripts and amplified the TCR beta CDR3 regions from them. Using the HTBI primer set, a first-round RT-PCR was run on the TCR CDR3. TCRdb re-called the multiplex PCR reads through MiXCR, storing one row per CDR3 protein. The sample lists 360,000 or so distinct CDR3 sequences; less than 20% were seen once. Enrolled ophthalmopathy patients presented with a Clinical Activity Score of at least 3, a NOSPECS grade of at least 4, and disease duration under 3 months. CDR1 SQVTM and CDR2 ANQGSEA come from the germline V gene. This CDR3 contains 13 residues. The V gene lost 4 bases and the J gene lost 2 bases, with 9 bases spanning the gap.

Material: blood. This chain links TRBV29-1 with TRBJ2-4; no clear D gene. The TCR comes from a middle-aged woman with Graves' ophthalmopathy. CDR3 residues: CSVVMETKNIQYF. In DNA form, the CDR3 reads TGCAGCGTTGTGATGGAAACCAAAAACATTCAGTACTTC.